Below are 15 T cell receptor beta chains sequenced from a single sample in a study of T cells in narcolepsy. The protocol was immunoSEQ multiplex PCR, while the TCRdb copy is restricted to in-frame clones and leaves out a portion. The sample includes around 26,000 clones, about four fifths of them seen just once. The specimen was CD45RA- memory CD4+ T cells from PBMCs. Receptor source: a human donor with narcolepsy.

This clone was counted between two and nine times. The chain employs TRBV27 and TRBJ2-5; D assignment may be TRBD1 or TRBD2 (5 bases each). The CDR3 spans 15 residues. Germline CDR1 reads MNHEY; CDR2 reads SMNVEV (reference sequence). V shed 6 bases and J shed 5 bases, with 19 bases lying between them. This CDR3 is CASSLVPGRQETQYF. CDR3 DNA sequence: TGTGCCAGCAGCTTAGTACCGGGGCGCCAGGAGACCCAGTACTTC.

The rearrangement uses TRBV5-1 and TRBJ2-7, with 7 bases matching TRBD1. The CDR3 loop spans 13 amino acids. Germline V CDR1 and CDR2: SGHRS, YFSETQ. V lost 4 bases, J lost 7 bases, and 8 bases stayed unmatched. CDR3 loop: CASSPGTALEQYF. The CDR3, as DNA: TGCGCCAGCAGCCCTGGGACAGCCTTAGAGCAGTACTTC.

V is TRBV11-2 and J is TRBJ1-4; 9 bases are a match to TRBD1. Germline CDR1 is SGHAT and CDR2 is FQNNGV. The J segment lost 8 bases and the V segment lost 5 bases, leaving 9 bases of the junction unmatched. The CDR3 sequence is 15 residues long. CDR3 nucleotide sequence: TGTGCCAGCAGCCTGGGGACAGGGAAGTGGGAAAAACTGTTTTTT. It yields the protein CASSLGTGKWEKLFF.

The gene calls are TRBV4-3 and TRBJ1-4; D gene unclear. The CDR3 is made up of 15 amino acids. Per germline, CDR1 LGHNA and CDR2 YSLEER. Trimming pared 0 bases from V and 4 bases from J, leaving 9 bases between. As DNA, the CDR3 is TGCGCCAGCAGCCAAGAGGACGGATTTAATGAAAAACTGTTTTTT. Translated: CASSQEDGFNEKLFF.

The CDR3 protein is CASSYGQTSFGYTF. The CDR3 bases are TGTGCCAGCAGTTACGGACAGACGTCCTTTGGCTACACCTTC. The chain links TRBV28 to TRBJ1-2, with D tentatively TRBD1 (6 bases). The V gene lost 4 bases and the J gene lost 7 bases, with 16 bases spanning the gap. The CDR3 loop spans 14 amino acids. Per the germline V gene, CDR1 is MDHEN and CDR2 is SYDVKM.

This rearrangement joins TRBV27 to TRBJ1-1, with D possibly matching TRBD1 (5 bases). CDR1 MNHEY and CDR2 SMNVEV come from the germline V gene (reference sequence). This CDR3 is built from 14 residues. Trimming removed 3 bases from V and 4 bases from J, with 12 bases in between. CDR3 coding DNA: TGTGCCAGCAGTTTCTCAGGGTTTGGCACTGAAGCTTTCTTT. Protein: CASSFSGFGTEAFF.

This clone was picked up a small number of times. The chain employs TRBV28 and TRBJ1-2; D is undetermined. The germline V gene encodes CDR1 MDHEN and CDR2 SYDVKM. CDR3 length: 12 residues. V was trimmed by 3 bases and J by 7 bases, leaving 9 bases between them. CDR3 sequence: CASSFGAGGYTF. The CDR3 DNA reads as TGTGCCAGCAGTTTTGGTGCTGGTGGCTACACCTTC.

The CDR3: CASSLGIAGANVLTF. The CDR3 region has the DNA TGTGCCAGCAGCTTAGGGATAGCTGGGGCCAACGTCCTGACTTTC. The chain carries TRBV11-2 and TRBJ2-6; no firm D call. Germline-derived CDR1 and CDR2 are SGHAT and FQNNGV. With 1 base removed from V and 2 bases from J, the gap between germline ends came to 6 bases. This CDR3 contains 15 residues.

The chain couples TRBV6-5 to TRBJ1-2, with 7 bases fitting TRBD1. The germline CDR1 and CDR2 sequences are MNHEY and SVGAGI. V lost 2 bases to trimming and J lost 3 bases; unmatched junction nucleotides: 9. The CDR3 loop spans 16 amino acids. CDR3 sequence: CASSYEGAQAHYGYTF. CDR3 nucleotides: TGTGCCAGCAGTTACGAGGGGGCGCAGGCCCACTATGGCTACACCTTC.

CDR3 region: CASSLRGRASYEQYF. The CDR3 DNA reads TGTGCCAGCAGTTTAAGGGGCAGGGCTTCCTACGAGCAGTACTTC. The gene calls are TRBV28 and TRBJ2-7, with TRBD1 as a possible D gene (5 bases). Germline CDR1 MDHEN, CDR2 SYDVKM. V lost 2 bases, J lost 1 base, and 12 bases lay in between. The CDR3 extends over 15 amino acids.

With respect to this clone: One end of the junction is discordant with germline, which a read error may explain. This chain links TRBV5-1 with TRBJ1-2, with D perhaps matching TRBD1 (5 bases). This CDR3 has 13 amino acids. The germline V gene has CDR1 SGHRS and CDR2 YFSETQ. CDR3 loop: CASSLEGPVSARF. CDR3 DNA: TGCGCCAGCAGCTTGGAGGGGCCGGTTAGTGCCCGCTTC.

The J gene is TRBJ2-1, the V gene TRBV6-1; 9 positions agree with TRBD2. This CDR3 has 15 residues. The junction had 9 bases not matched to a gene; V was cut back by 2 bases and J by 10 bases. Germline V gene lookup returns CDR1 MNHNS and CDR2 SASEGT. CDR3 in amino acids: CASSELLAGVGEQFF. CDR3 DNA: TGTGCCAGCAGTGAATTGTTAGCGGGAGTGGGGGAGCAGTTCTTC.

The V and J genes are TRBV29-1 and TRBJ1-1; D gene uncertain. V dropped 2 bases and J dropped 1 base, with 20 bases sitting between them. The CDR3 length is 17 residues. Germline V gene lookup returns CDR1 SQVTM and CDR2 ANQGSEA. CDR3 bases: TGCAGCGTTGAAAATTGGGGTAATGGGGAGGGGAACACTGAAGCTTTCTTT. This encodes CSVENWGNGEGNTEAFF.

The rearrangement uses TRBV12-5 and TRBJ1-1; D not certain. V was pared by 3 bases and J by 6 bases, with 14 bases between. Germline CDR1 and CDR2: LGHNT and FRNRAP. This CDR3 region has 14 residues. DNA of the CDR3: TGTGCTAGTGGTTTTAGTATACGGTCGGCTGAAGCTTTCTTT. It specifies CASGFSIRSAEAFF.

The genes are TRBV2 and TRBJ1-5; D not resolved. V lost 6 bases, J lost 0 bases, and 15 bases lay in between. Germline lookup yields CDR1 SNHLY and CDR2 FYNNEI. The CDR3 spans 16 residues. CDR3 DNA: TGTGCCAGCAGCGCGGATCTGGAGAATAGCAATCAGCCCCAGCATTTT. Its protein is CASSADLENSNQPQHF.